What follows are 26 T cell receptor beta chains derived from one specimen sequenced in a study of Graves' ophthalmopathy and Graves' hyperthyroidism. For repertoire sequencing, the TCR beta CDR3 regions were amplified from RNA transcripts. HTBI primers were employed in first-round RT-PCR, then a second-round multiplex PCR followed. Via MiXCR, TCRdb re-called the multiplex PCR reads, giving one row per CDR3 protein. The table includes roughly 480,000 distinct CDR3 sequences, 13% to 15% detected once. The specimen was blood. These receptors all come from a woman in her twenties or thirties with Graves' ophthalmopathy.

A word on this clonotype: A much more abundant neighbour one base away suggests this may be a read error. The J gene is TRBJ2-7, the V gene TRBV4-1; D is perhaps TRBD2 (7 bases). This CDR3 has 18 amino acids. The V gene's germline CDR1 is MGHRA and CDR2 YSYEKL. Written as DNA, the CDR3 is TGCGCCAGCAGCCAGTTTTCGATTGTACGGGGGGCAACCTACGAGCAGTGCTTC. This sequence encodes CASSQFSIVRGATYEQCF.

This clonotype was observed at least ten times. The chain couples TRBV9 to TRBJ2-7; D is tentatively TRBD1 or TRBD2 (6 bases each). V lost 3 bases and J 8 bases, leaving 18 bases between the germline ends. Germline V gives CDR1 SGDLS, CDR2 YYNGEE. This CDR3 comprises 14 residues. As DNA, the CDR3 is TGTGCCAGCAGCGGAGCTTCCCTAGGGGGGAAGCAGTACTTC. This sequence encodes CASSGASLGGKQYF.

There are a few counts of this clonotype. Its ends do not fully match the called genes, so a read error is possible. The chain has TRBV18 and TRBJ1-1; D not certain. Germline V CDR1 and CDR2: KGHSH, LQKENI. CDR3 size: 15 residues. This CDR3 reads CASSTSVLRNTEACF. CDR3 sequence (DNA): TGTGCCAGCTCAACCTCAGTTCTCAGGAACACTGAAGCTTGCTTT.

This clonotype was recorded at least ten times. The V call is TRBV10-1, the J call TRBJ2-2; 8 bases fit TRBD2. This CDR3 is built from 17 residues. Germline CDR1 is WNHNN and CDR2 is SYGVQD (reference sequence). V was clipped by 0 bases and J by 2 bases; unmatched bases: 5. The CDR3, as DNA: TGCGCCAGCAGTGAGTCAGCTAGCGGGCCTAACACCGGGGAGCTGTTTTTT. Protein: CASSESASGPNTGELFF.

CDR3 sequence reads: CASSPLVTGVGAFF. CDR3 DNA: TGCGCCAGCAGCCCCCTGGTTACAGGGGTGGGAGCTTTCTTT. The genes are TRBV5-1 and TRBJ1-1; the match to TRBD1 covers 7 bases. The CDR3 is 14 residues long. J lost 10 bases, V lost 4 bases, and 13 bases had no gene match. Per germline, CDR1 SGHRS and CDR2 YFSETQ. The full variable domain, in which reference TRBV5-1 and TRBJ1-1 provide the parts outside the CDR3, is KAGVTQTPRYLIKTRGQQVTLSCSPISGHRSVSWYQQTPGQGLQFLFEYFSETQRNKGNFPGRFSGRQFSNSRSEMNVSTLELGDSALYLCASSPLVTGVGAFFGQGTRLTVV.

This clonotype was seen many times. The chain recombines TRBV5-1 with TRBJ2-7, with 11 bases lining up with TRBD2. Germline V gene data show CDR1 as SGHRS and CDR2 as YFSETQ. V shed 4 bases and J 2 bases; nucleotides not matched to a gene: 11. This CDR3 is built from 17 residues. The CDR3 DNA reads TGCGCCAGCAGCGGGGGCGGACCTAGCGGGGGGACCTACGAGCAGTACTTC. It encodes CASSGGGPSGGTYEQYF.

The sample holds many counts of this clonotype. This chain uses TRBV27 with TRBJ2-3, with D perhaps assigned TRBD1 or TRBD2 (7 bases each). Germline assignment: CDR1 MNHEY and CDR2 SMNVEV (reference sequence). CDR3 length: 16 amino acids. V shed 5 bases and J shed 6 bases, with 21 bases lying between them. CDR3 sequence reads: CASSARGGGPWDTQYF. The CDR3, as DNA: TGTGCCAGCAGTGCCAGGGGGGGAGGGCCCTGGGATACGCAGTATTTT.

The V gene is TRBV7-8, the J gene TRBJ2-7; tentative D call: TRBD1 (6 bases). Germline CDR1 is SGHVS and CDR2 is FQNEAQ. V was pared by 1 base and J by 3 bases, with 10 bases between. This CDR3 has 14 residues. CDR3 nucleotide sequence: TGTGCCAGCAGCTTAGTGACAGGACTCTACGAGCAGTACTTC. The encoded protein is CASSLVTGLYEQYF. Full variable domain (rest looked up from reference TRBV7-8 and TRBJ2-7): GAGVSQSPRYKVAKRGQDVALRCDPISGHVSLFWYQQALGQGPEFLTYFQNEAQLDKSGLPSDRFFAERPEGSVSTLKIQRTQQEDSAVYLCASSLVTGLYEQYFGPGTRLTVT.

As to this clonotype: Being one base from a much bigger clone, this may be a read error. The V gene is TRBV13, the J gene TRBJ2-7; D uncertain. The CDR3 length is 13 residues. Germline loops: CDR1 PRHDT, CDR2 FYEKMQ (reference sequence). CDR3 nucleotides: TGTGCCTGCAGCTTATATCTGTCCTACGAGCAGTACTTC. Encoded protein: CACSLYLSYEQYF. Together with reference TRBV13 and TRBJ2-7, the CDR3 gives the full variable domain: AAGVIQSPRHLIKEKRETATLKCYPIPRHDTVYWYQQGPGQDPQFLISFYEKMQSDKGSIPDRFSAQQFSDYHSELNMSSLELGDSALYFCACSLYLSYEQYFGPGTRLTVT.

This clonotype was recorded at least ten times. The chain employs TRBV4-1 and TRBJ2-5; D is unresolved. Germline V gives CDR1 MGHRA, CDR2 YSYEKL. The CDR3 has 13 residues. V shed 1 base and J shed 5 bases, with 8 bases lying between them. The CDR3 is CASSQVLVETQYF. The CDR3 DNA is TGCGCCAGCAGCCAAGTTCTAGTTGAGACCCAGTACTTC.

This clonotype was detected many times. The chain carries TRBV6-1 and TRBJ1-1; D remains unclear. The V end lost 2 bases, the J end lost 1 base, and 8 bases lay between the germline ends. This CDR3 contains 14 residues. In germline, CDR1 is MNHNS, CDR2 SASEGT. The CDR3 sequence: CASSEISGNTEAFF. The DNA for the CDR3 is TGTGCCAGCAGTGAAATATCGGGGAACACTGAAGCTTTCTTT.

The sample holds many counts of this clonotype. The chain is built from TRBV6-1 and TRBJ1-2; D is unclear. The germline V gene encodes CDR1 MNHNS and CDR2 SASEGT. This CDR3 region has 16 residues. V was cut by 0 bases and J by 6 bases, with 17 bases left in between. The CDR3 here is CASSEARWALDHGYTF. The CDR3, as DNA: TGTGCCAGCAGTGAAGCTCGCTGGGCCCTGGACCATGGCTACACCTTC.

This clonotype was detected ten times or more. This sequence joins TRBV12-3 or TRBV12-4 and TRBJ1-1, with D possibly TRBD1 on 5 matching bases. Trimming took off 2 bases at V and 1 base at J, with 8 bases between the two ends. This CDR3 region has 14 residues. The CDR3 bases are TGTGCCAGCAGTTTACGAGGGGAGAACACTGAAGCTTTCTTT. Protein: CASSLRGENTEAFF.

This clonotype came up many times. This chain connects TRBV6-1 to TRBJ2-7; no firm D call. The CDR3 runs 14 residues. V shed 5 bases and J shed 3 bases, with 14 bases lying between them. The germline gives CDR1 MNHNS, CDR2 SASEGT. Here the CDR3 reads CASSRGGAFYEQYF. Here the CDR3 DNA reads TGTGCCAGCAGTAGAGGTGGAGCTTTCTACGAGCAGTACTTC.

This clonotype was seen ten or more times. This chain uses TRBV10-3 with TRBJ1-2; 9 positions match TRBD1. V dropped 6 bases and J dropped 2; count of bases not matched to a gene: 13. The CDR3 is 17 amino acids. In germline, CDR1 is ENHRY, CDR2 SYGVKD. The DNA of the CDR3 is TGTGCCATCAGCGAAAGGGCCGGACAGGGGTTAAACTATGGCTACACCTTC. This translates into CAISERAGQGLNYGYTF.

This clonotype was picked up many times. The CDR3 sequence: CASTESSGNSYEQYF. In nucleotides, the CDR3 is TGCGCCAGCACCGAGTCTAGCGGGAACTCCTACGAGCAGTACTTC. The V call is TRBV4-1, the J call TRBJ2-7; TRBD2 agrees at 9 bases. Germline V gene data show CDR1 as MGHRA and CDR2 as YSYEKL. The CDR3 contains 15 residues. J was trimmed by 0 bases and V by 7 bases; bases with no gene match: 7.

This clonotype was observed many times. V usage is TRBV20-1 and J usage is TRBJ1-1, with D possibly being TRBD1 (5 bases). CDR1 is DFQATT and CDR2 is SNEGSKA in the germline V gene (reference sequence). V was cut by 7 bases and J by 6 bases, with 21 bases left in between. The length of the CDR3 is 14 residues. The CDR3 DNA reads TGCAGTGTTTCCCCGAACCGGGACTGGGCTGAAGCTTTCTTT. Protein product: CSVSPNRDWAEAFF.

This clonotype was seen ten or more times. The chain carries TRBV5-1 and TRBJ1-1, with 9 bases that match TRBD1. Germline loops: CDR1 SGHRS, CDR2 YFSETQ. With V trimmed by 0 bases and J by 10 bases, 16 bases remained unmatched. CDR3 length: 17 amino acids. The CDR3 region is CASSLALGTGSPVGAFF. DNA for the CDR3: TGCGCCAGCAGCTTGGCCTTGGGGACAGGGAGTCCGGTGGGAGCTTTCTTT.

This clonotype was observed many times. The V call is TRBV6-4, the J call TRBJ2-7; the match to TRBD1 covers 9 bases. CDR1 MRHNA and CDR2 SNTAGT come from the germline V gene. V dropped 6 bases and J dropped 1; count of bases not matched to a gene: 13. The CDR3 runs to 17 residues. CDR3 amino acids: CASSLLPPGQGSYEQYF. The CDR3 DNA reads TGTGCCAGCAGCCTACTACCCCCGGGACAGGGATCCTACGAGCAGTACTTC.

This clonotype was observed at least ten times. The chain links TRBV30 to TRBJ2-7; maybe TRBD2 (5 bases). Trimming stripped 0 bases from V and 4 bases from J, with 16 bases between. In germline, CDR1 is GTSNPN, CDR2 SVGIG (reference sequence). This CDR3 has 15 residues. The DNA for the CDR3 is TGTGCCTGGAGTGTAGGGAGCCCCGAACCTTACGAGCAGTACTTC. Translation gives CAWSVGSPEPYEQYF. The full variable domain, rest sourced from reference TRBV30 and TRBJ2-7, is SQTIHQWPATLVQPVGSPLSLECTVEGTSNPNLYWYRQAAGRGLQLLFYSVGIGQISSEVPQNLSASRPQDRQFILSSKKLLLSDSGFYLCAWSVGSPEPYEQYFGPGTRLTVT.

This clonotype came up a few times. CDR3 DNA sequence: TGCAGTGCCAAGGACAGGGCCCACGAGCAGTACTTC. This encodes CSAKDRAHEQYF. This chain joins TRBV20-1 and TRBJ2-7; TRBD1 agrees at 8 bases. This CDR3 has 12 amino acids. J was trimmed by 5 bases and V by 6 bases; bases with no gene match: 6. In germline, CDR1 is DFQATT, CDR2 SNEGSKA (reference sequence).

In this sample, this clonotype turned up many times. The rearrangement links TRBV6-1 to TRBJ2-7; no clear D. The CDR3 covers 13 residues. Germline assignment: CDR1 MNHNS and CDR2 SASEGT. V was shortened by 6 bases and J by 0 bases, with 9 bases between the two germline ends. CDR3 region: CASRRTDSYEQYF. CDR3 in DNA: TGTGCCAGCAGGCGGACGGACTCCTACGAGCAGTACTTC.

The V gene is TRBV12-3 or TRBV12-4, the J gene TRBJ1-1; D perhaps matches TRBD1 (6 bases). This CDR3 has 15 amino acids. V lost 7 bases and J lost 1, with 16 bases in between. The CDR3 region has the DNA TGTGCCAGCATTCAAACCGGACAGAAGAACACTGAAGCTTTCTTT. It is translated as CASIQTGQKNTEAFF.

Regarding this clonotype: This may be a read error, as it is one base from a much larger clone. J is TRBJ1-1 and V is TRBV28, with 8 bases fitting TRBD1. The germline V gene encodes CDR1 MDHEN and CDR2 SYDVKM. The CDR3 length is 15 residues. CDR3 sequence reads: CASKGGRQGNTEASF. The CDR3 DNA is TGTGCCAGCAAAGGGGGCCGACAGGGGAACACTGAAGCTTCCTTT.

This clonotype appeared a few times. The rearrangement links TRBV2 to TRBJ2-2; 9 bases map to TRBD1. CDR1 is SNHLY, CDR2 FYNNEI, per germline. V trimming: 11 bases; J trimming: 3 bases; junction bases outside the gene matches: 7. The CDR3 is 14 amino acids. The CDR3, as DNA: TGTGCCTCAAGCGGGACAGGGTACACCGGGGAGCTGTTTTTT. Translation: CASSGTGYTGELFF.

The chain carries TRBV5-1 and TRBJ2-5, with TRBD1 identical over 8 bases. Trimming removed 0 bases from V and 4 bases from J; junction bases left unmatched: 8. The CDR3 runs 16 residues. The V gene's germline CDR1 is SGHRS and CDR2 YFSETQ. CDR3 residues: CASSLAPPGGGETQYF. The CDR3 coding sequence is TGCGCCAGCAGCTTGGCTCCTCCAGGGGGCGGAGAGACCCAGTACTTC.